These 21 T cell receptor beta chains were all obtained from the same sample, sequenced in a study of shared T cell receptors in the human thymus (dated by TCRdb to the early 2020s). To prepare the library, the immunoSEQ multiplex PCR assay was applied. In its TCRdb copy, this immuneACCESS table keeps in-frame sequences only and misses some clones. Where compared with another copy, unresolved V genes explain less than half of these, and the others have no known cause. Recorded for this sample are about 400,000 clones; approximately 95% of them occurred a single time. Roughly 0.02% of the sample lies in the top ten. Sequenced material: thymocytes. All receptors derive from a human donor.

The V call is TRBV7-2, the J call TRBJ2-1; 9 bases are a match to TRBD2. The CDR3 contains 15 residues. Germline-derived CDR1 and CDR2 are SGHTA and FQGNSA. V was clipped by 7 bases and J by 2 bases; unmatched bases: 6. In DNA form, the CDR3 reads TGTGCCAGCATTTCAGCGGGAGGAACCTACAATGAGCAGTTCTTC. Protein product: CASISAGGTYNEQFF.

The chain joins TRBV10-3 to TRBJ1-2; 8 positions agree with TRBD1. CDR1 ENHRY and CDR2 SYGVKD come from the germline V gene. The V segment lost 8 bases and the J segment 5 bases; nucleotides outside the gene matches: 7. This CDR3 is 13 amino acids long. The CDR3 region is CAIDRQGQYGYTF. The CDR3, as DNA: TGTGCCATCGATCGACAGGGGCAGTATGGCTACACCTTC.

The chain uses TRBV6-1 and TRBJ1-4, with D perhaps matching TRBD1 (6 bases). The CDR3 consists of 15 residues. Trimming took off 2 bases at V and 7 bases at J, with 14 bases between the two ends. Germline assignment: CDR1 MNHNS and CDR2 SASEGT. CDR3 coding DNA: TGTGCCAGCAGTGAACACGGGGGCTTCGGTGAAAAACTGTTTTTT. Translation gives CASSEHGGFGEKLFF.

The V gene is TRBV2, the J gene TRBJ2-7; TRBD1 aligns across 9 bases. J was trimmed by 4 bases and V by 2 bases; bases with no gene match: 18. This CDR3 region has 19 residues. Germline CDR1 reads SNHLY; CDR2 reads FYNNEI. CDR3 residues: CASSEMGGQGTGRGYEQYF. Written as DNA, the CDR3 is TGTGCCAGCAGTGAAATGGGGGGCCAAGGGACAGGGCGCGGATACGAGCAGTACTTC.

With regard to this clone: At one end, the junction sequence differs from germline, possibly due to a read error. This sequence joins TRBV10-1 and TRBJ2-3; 10 positions agree with TRBD2. Germline-derived CDR1 and CDR2 are WNHNN and SYGVQD (reference sequence). The CDR3 has 17 residues. CDR3 DNA: TGCGCCAGCAGTGATAATTTAAAGCGGGAGGGCACATATACGCAGTATTTT. Translated: CASSDNLKREGTYTQYF.

The chain employs TRBV4-1 and TRBJ2-3; D tentatively fits TRBD1 or TRBD2 (6 bases each). Trimming shortened V by 3 bases and J by 8 bases, and 12 bases separated the two germline ends. The CDR3 covers 13 residues. The germline CDR1 and CDR2 sequences are MGHRA and YSYEKL. The CDR3 is CASSHIWGATQYF. The CDR3 DNA follows: TGCGCCAGCAGCCATATCTGGGGGGCTACGCAGTATTTT.

This sequence joins TRBV28 and TRBJ2-1, with 11 bases identical to TRBD1. This CDR3 region has 18 residues. With V trimmed by 6 bases and J by 0 bases, 10 bases remained unmatched. Germline V gene sequence: CDR1 MDHEN, CDR2 SYDVKM. CDR3 loop: CASSLRDRGESSYNEQFF. The CDR3 nucleotides read TGTGCCAGCAGCCTCCGGGACAGGGGGGAGAGCTCCTACAATGAGCAGTTCTTC.

The rearrangement links TRBV5-1 to TRBJ2-1; TRBD2 aligns across 11 bases. Unmatched junction bases numbered 9, after V lost 4 bases and J lost 6 bases. In germline, CDR1 is SGHRS, CDR2 YFSETQ. This CDR3 contains 16 residues. CDR3 region: CASSHIKTSGINEQFF. The CDR3 DNA reads as TGCGCCAGCAGCCATATCAAGACTAGCGGGATCAATGAGCAGTTCTTC.

The CDR3: CASSLRDTTGGNTGELFF. DNA for the CDR3: TGTGCCAGCAGCCTCCGGGACACGACCGGGGGTAACACCGGGGAGCTGTTTTTT. J is TRBJ2-2 and V is TRBV5-4, with D perhaps being TRBD1 or TRBD2 (6 bases each). V was trimmed by 4 bases and J by 2 bases, leaving 21 bases between them. The CDR3 loop spans 18 amino acids. Germline CDR1 and CDR2: SGHNT and YYREEE (reference sequence).

This clone is a singleton in its sample. The rearrangement joins TRBV7-9 to TRBJ2-4; 10 bases line up with TRBD1. The V gene's germline CDR1 is SEHNR and CDR2 FQNEAQ (reference sequence). V was clipped by 0 bases and J by 0 bases; unmatched bases: 8. This CDR3 has 19 residues. In DNA, the CDR3 is TGTGCCAGCAGCTTAGCTGGCGACAGGGGGCTCACAGCCAAAAACATTCAGTACTTC. Protein product: CASSLAGDRGLTAKNIQYF.

The chain employs TRBV15 and TRBJ2-1; 9 bases map to TRBD2. There are 18 residues in the CDR3. The V and J ends lost 0 bases and 0 bases, in that order; junction bases with no gene match: 6. Looked up from germline, CDR1 is LNHNV and CDR2 is YYDKDF (reference sequence). CDR3 protein: CATSREVLSGSSYNEQFF. The CDR3, as DNA: TGTGCCACCAGCAGAGAGGTTCTTAGCGGGAGCTCCTACAATGAGCAGTTCTTC.

The genes are TRBV27 and TRBJ1-5; D gene uncertain. V was clipped by 3 bases and J by 4 bases, with 16 bases between them. This CDR3 has 16 residues. Germline V gene sequence: CDR1 MNHEY, CDR2 SMNVEV (reference sequence). As DNA, the CDR3 is TGTGCCAGCAGTTTTAGCGGAATCCGATCAAATCAGCCCCAGCATTTT. Its translation: CASSFSGIRSNQPQHF.

The rearrangement uses TRBV6-6 and TRBJ1-4; no definite D call. This CDR3 region has 15 residues. The ends were cut back, 2 bases at V and 7 bases at J, with 14 bases in the middle. Germline CDR1 is MNHNY and CDR2 is SVGAGI (reference sequence). CDR3 nucleotides: TGTGCCAGCAGTTACAGTGGACTACGGGCTGAAAAACTGTTTTTT. Translation: CASSYSGLRAEKLFF.

Here the CDR3 reads CASSLNYRGPNYGYTF. The CDR3 bases are TGTGCCAGCAGTTTAAACTACAGGGGCCCTAACTATGGCTACACCTTC. This chain connects TRBV28 to TRBJ1-2; the match to TRBD1 covers 7 bases. The CDR3 is 16 residues long. Looked up from germline, CDR1 is MDHEN and CDR2 is SYDVKM. The ends lost 2 bases at V and 0 bases at J; junction bases unmatched: 6.

The chain combines TRBV9 with TRBJ2-5; 13 bases are shared with TRBD2. CDR3 length: 17 residues. Germline V gives CDR1 SGDLS, CDR2 YYNGEE. The V and J ends lost 3 bases and 3 bases, in that order; junction bases with no gene match: 8. DNA of the CDR3: TGTGCCAGCAGCGCCTCGTCGGGACTAGCGGGAAAAGAGACCCAGTACTTC. Translated: CASSASSGLAGKETQYF.

A few counts support this clone. The chain recombines TRBV20-1 with TRBJ1-1; D unresolved. The V and J ends lost 4 bases and 7 bases respectively, with 10 bases between them. The CDR3 covers 11 residues. Germline CDR1 reads DFQATT; CDR2 reads SNEGSKA (reference sequence). The CDR3 region is CSATLECEAFF. CDR3 nucleotides: TGCAGTGCTACTCTAGAATGTGAAGCTTTCTTT.

CDR3: CASSEASGRGHEQYF. The CDR3 DNA is TGTGCCAGCAGTGAAGCGAGCGGGAGGGGTCACGAGCAGTACTTC. V and J are TRBV2 and TRBJ2-7; 10 bases map to TRBD2. This CDR3 region has 15 residues. Unmatched junction bases numbered 4, after V lost 0 bases and J lost 5 bases. Germline V gene lookup returns CDR1 SNHLY and CDR2 FYNNEI.

This chain links TRBV10-3 with TRBJ1-1, with a tentative D call TRBD1 (6 bases). The V end lost 6 bases, the J end lost 2 bases, and 16 bases lay between the germline ends. Germline V gene lookup returns CDR1 ENHRY and CDR2 SYGVKD. CDR3 length: 15 amino acids. This CDR3 reads CAIRGPTGANTEAFF. Written as DNA, the CDR3 is TGTGCCATCAGGGGACCGACAGGAGCAAACACTGAAGCTTTCTTT.

V is TRBV21-1 and J is TRBJ2-7. TRBV21-1 is a pseudogene segment. CDR3 length: 17 amino acids. CDR3 sequence (DNA): TGTGCCAGCCCCCAAGGGCTTCCCTCCTACGAGTCCTACGAGCAGTACTTC. This sequence encodes CASPQGLPSYESYEQYF.

The chain uses TRBV27 and TRBJ2-5, with D perhaps TRBD2 (5 bases). Trimming pared 5 bases from V and 1 base from J, leaving 14 bases between. This CDR3 is built from 15 residues. Germline CDR1 and CDR2: MNHEY and SMNVEV (reference sequence). For the CDR3, the DNA is TGTGCCAGCAGTGGCAGTACGGGAAGCCAAGAGACCCAGTACTTC. Its translation: CASSGSTGSQETQYF.

Comments on this clone: Its ends do not fully match the called genes, so a read error is possible. The chain uses TRBV7-9 and TRBJ2-7; the D is unclear. The germline V gene encodes CDR1 SEHNR and CDR2 FQNEAQ (reference sequence). CDR3 length: 14 amino acids. In nucleotides, the CDR3 is TGCGCCAGCAGCCAAGATGTGTTCTCCTACGAGCAGTACTTC. Protein product: CASSQDVFSYEQYF.